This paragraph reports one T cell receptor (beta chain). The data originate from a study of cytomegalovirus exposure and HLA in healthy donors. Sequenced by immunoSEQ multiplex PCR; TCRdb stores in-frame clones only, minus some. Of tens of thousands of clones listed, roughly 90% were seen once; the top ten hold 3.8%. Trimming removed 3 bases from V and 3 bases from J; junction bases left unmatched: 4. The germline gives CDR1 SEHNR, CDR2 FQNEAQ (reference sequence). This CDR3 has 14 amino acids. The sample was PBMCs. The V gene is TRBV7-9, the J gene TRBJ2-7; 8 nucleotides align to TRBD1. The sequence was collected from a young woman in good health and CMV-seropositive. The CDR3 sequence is CASSLTGDDYEQYF. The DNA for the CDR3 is TGTGCCAGCAGCTTGACAGGGGATGACTACGAGCAGTACTTC.